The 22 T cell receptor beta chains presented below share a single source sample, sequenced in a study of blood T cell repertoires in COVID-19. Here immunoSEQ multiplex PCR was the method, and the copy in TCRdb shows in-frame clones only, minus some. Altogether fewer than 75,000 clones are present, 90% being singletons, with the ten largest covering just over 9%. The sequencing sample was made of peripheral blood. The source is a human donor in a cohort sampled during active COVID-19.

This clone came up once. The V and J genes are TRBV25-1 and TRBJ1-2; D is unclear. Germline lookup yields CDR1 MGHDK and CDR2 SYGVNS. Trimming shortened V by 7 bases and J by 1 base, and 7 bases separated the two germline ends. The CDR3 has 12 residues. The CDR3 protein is CASIDSNYGYTF. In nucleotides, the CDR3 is TGTGCCAGCATTGATAGTAACTATGGCTACACCTTC.

CDR3 DNA: TGTGCCAGCTCACAACAGGGGGGAGAGGAGACCCAGTACTTC. Its protein product is CASSQQGGEETQYF. This chain links TRBV18 with TRBJ2-5; 8 bases are a match to TRBD1. This CDR3 spans 14 amino acids. Germline CDR1 reads KGHSH; CDR2 reads LQKENI. Losses at the gene ends were 4 bases for V and 5 bases for J; bases not matched to a gene: 6.

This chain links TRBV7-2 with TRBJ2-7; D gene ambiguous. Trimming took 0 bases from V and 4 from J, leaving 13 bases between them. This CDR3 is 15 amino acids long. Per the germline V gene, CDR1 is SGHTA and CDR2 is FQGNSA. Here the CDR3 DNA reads TGTGCCAGCAGCTTAGCGAGCGAACACTCGTACGAGCAGTACTTC. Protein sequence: CASSLASEHSYEQYF.

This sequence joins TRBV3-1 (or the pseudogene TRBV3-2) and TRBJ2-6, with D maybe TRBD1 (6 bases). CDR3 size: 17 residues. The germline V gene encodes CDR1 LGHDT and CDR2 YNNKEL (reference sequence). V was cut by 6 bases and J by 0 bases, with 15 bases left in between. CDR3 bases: TGTGCCAGCAGGGGGGACATTGGTGCCTCTGGGGCCAACGTCCTGACTTTC. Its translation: CASRGDIGASGANVLTF.

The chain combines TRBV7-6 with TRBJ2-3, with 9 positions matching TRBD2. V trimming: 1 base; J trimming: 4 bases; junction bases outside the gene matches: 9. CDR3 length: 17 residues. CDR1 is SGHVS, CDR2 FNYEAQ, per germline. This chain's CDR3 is CASSLVRTSERADTQYF. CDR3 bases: TGTGCCAGCAGCTTAGTGAGGACTAGCGAGAGGGCAGATACGCAGTATTTT.

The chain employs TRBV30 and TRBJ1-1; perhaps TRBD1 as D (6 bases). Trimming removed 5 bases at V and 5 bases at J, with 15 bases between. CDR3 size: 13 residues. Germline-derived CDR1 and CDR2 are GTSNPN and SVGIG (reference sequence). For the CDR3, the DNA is TGTGCCTGGGTGCTTAGGGGGTGGACTGAAGCTTTCTTT. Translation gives CAWVLRGWTEAFF.

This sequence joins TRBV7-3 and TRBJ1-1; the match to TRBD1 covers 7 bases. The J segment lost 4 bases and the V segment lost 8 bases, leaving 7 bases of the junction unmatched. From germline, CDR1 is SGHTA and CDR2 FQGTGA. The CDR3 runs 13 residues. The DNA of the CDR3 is TGTGCCAGCTCTATATCAGGGGGCACTGAAGCTTTCTTT. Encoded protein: CASSISGGTEAFF.

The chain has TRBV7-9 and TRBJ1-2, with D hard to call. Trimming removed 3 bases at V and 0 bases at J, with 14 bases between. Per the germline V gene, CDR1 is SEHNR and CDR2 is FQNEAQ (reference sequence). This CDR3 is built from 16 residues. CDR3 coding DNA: TGTGCCAGCAGCTTGTACGGGGAGAGTTCTAACTATGGCTACACCTTC. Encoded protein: CASSLYGESSNYGYTF.

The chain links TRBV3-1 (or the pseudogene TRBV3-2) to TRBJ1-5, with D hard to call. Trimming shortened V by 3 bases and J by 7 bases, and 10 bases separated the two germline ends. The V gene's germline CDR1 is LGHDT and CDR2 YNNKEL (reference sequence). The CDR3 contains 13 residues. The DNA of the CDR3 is TGTGCCAGCAGCCATATGAGGCAACAGCCCCAGCATTTT. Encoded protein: CASSHMRQQPQHF.

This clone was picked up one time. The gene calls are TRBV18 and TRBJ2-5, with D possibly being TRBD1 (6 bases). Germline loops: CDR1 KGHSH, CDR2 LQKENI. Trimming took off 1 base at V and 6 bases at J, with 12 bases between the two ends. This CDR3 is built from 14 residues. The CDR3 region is CASSPLVRGKTQYF. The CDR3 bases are TGTGCCAGCTCACCACTAGTCAGGGGAAAGACCCAGTACTTC. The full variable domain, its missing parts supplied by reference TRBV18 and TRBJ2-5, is NAGVMQNPRHLVRRRGQEARLRCSPMKGHSHVYWYRQLPEEGLKFMVYLQKENIIDESGMPKERFSAEFPKEGPSILRIQQVVRGDSAAYFCASSPLVRGKTQYFGPGTRLLVL.

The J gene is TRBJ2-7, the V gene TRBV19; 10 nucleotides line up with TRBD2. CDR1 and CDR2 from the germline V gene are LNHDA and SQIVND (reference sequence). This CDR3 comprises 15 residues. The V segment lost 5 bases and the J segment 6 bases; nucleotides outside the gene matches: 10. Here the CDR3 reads CASSWRLAGASEQYF. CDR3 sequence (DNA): TGTGCCAGTAGTTGGCGTCTAGCGGGAGCCTCCGAGCAGTACTTC.

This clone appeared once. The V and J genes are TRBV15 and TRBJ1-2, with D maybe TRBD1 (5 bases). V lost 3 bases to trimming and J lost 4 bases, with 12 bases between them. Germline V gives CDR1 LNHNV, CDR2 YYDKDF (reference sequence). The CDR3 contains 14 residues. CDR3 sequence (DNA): TGTGCCACCAGCAGCGGGGGAGGGTCCTATGGCTACACCTTC. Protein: CATSSGGGSYGYTF. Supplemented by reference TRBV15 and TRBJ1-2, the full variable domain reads DAMVIQNPRYQVTQFGKPVTLSCSQTLNHNVMYWYQQKSSQAPKLLFHYYDKDFNNEADTPDNFQSRRPNTSFCFLDIRSPGLGDTAMYLCATSSGGGSYGYTFGSGTRLTVV.

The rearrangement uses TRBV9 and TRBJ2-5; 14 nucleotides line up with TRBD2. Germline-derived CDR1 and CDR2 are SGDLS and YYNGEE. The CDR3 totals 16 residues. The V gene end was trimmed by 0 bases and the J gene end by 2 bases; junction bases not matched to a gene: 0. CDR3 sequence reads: CASSVGTSGRQETQYF. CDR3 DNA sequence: TGTGCCAGCAGCGTAGGGACTAGCGGGAGGCAAGAGACCCAGTACTTC.

CDR3 DNA sequence: TGTGCCAGCAGTTGGCGGCAGGGAAGTGAAAAACTGTTTTTT. This translates into CASSWRQGSEKLFF. The chain uses TRBV6-2 or TRBV6-3 and TRBJ1-4; the D gene is possibly TRBD1 (5 bases). This CDR3 region has 14 residues. Germline CDR1 and CDR2: MNHEY and SVGEGT. V gave up 4 bases and J gave up 7 bases, with 13 bases separating them.

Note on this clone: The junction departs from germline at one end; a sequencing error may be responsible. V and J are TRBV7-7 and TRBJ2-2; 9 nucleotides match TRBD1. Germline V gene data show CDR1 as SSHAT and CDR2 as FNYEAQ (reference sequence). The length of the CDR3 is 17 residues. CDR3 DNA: TGTGCTAGCAGCTCATCGCCGGGACAGGGGAACACCGGGGAGCTGTTTTTT. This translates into CASSSSPGQGNTGELFF.

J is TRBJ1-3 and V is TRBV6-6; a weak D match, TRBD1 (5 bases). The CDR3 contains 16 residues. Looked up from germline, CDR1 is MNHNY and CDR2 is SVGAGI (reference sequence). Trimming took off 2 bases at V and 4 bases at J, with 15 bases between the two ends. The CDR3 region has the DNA TGTGCCAGCAGTTACCCGCCGGGGGATACAGGAAACACCATATATTTT. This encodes CASSYPPGDTGNTIYF.

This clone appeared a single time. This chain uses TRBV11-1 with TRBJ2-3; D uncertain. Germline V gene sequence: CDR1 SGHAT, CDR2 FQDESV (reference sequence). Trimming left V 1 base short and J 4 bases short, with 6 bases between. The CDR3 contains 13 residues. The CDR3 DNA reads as TGTGCCAGCAGCTTAGGTGAGGCAGATACGCAGTATTTT. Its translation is CASSLGEADTQYF.

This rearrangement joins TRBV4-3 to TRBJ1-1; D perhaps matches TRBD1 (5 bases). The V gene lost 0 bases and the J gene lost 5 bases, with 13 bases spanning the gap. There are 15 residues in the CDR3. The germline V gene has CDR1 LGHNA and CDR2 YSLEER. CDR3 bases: TGCGCCAGCAGCCAAGATCAATGGCGGGGGACTGAAGCTTTCTTT. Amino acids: CASSQDQWRGTEAFF.

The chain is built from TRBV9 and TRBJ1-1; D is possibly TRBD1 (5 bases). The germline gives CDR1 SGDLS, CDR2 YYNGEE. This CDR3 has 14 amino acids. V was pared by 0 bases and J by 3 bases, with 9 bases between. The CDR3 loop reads CASSVGQHHTEAFF. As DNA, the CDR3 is TGTGCCAGCAGCGTAGGACAGCATCACACTGAAGCTTTCTTT.

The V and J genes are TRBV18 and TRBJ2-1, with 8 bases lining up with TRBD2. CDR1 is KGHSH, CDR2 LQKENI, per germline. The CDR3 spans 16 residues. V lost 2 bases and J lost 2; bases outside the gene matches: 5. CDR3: CASSPASGLAYNEQFF. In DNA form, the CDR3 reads TGTGCCAGCTCACCAGCTAGCGGGCTTGCCTACAATGAGCAGTTCTTC.

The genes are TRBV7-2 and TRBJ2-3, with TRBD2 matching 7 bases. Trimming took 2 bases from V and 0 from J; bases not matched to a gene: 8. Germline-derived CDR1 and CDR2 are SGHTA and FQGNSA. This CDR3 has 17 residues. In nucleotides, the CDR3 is TGTGCCAGCAGCTTAAGGGCTAGCGGAACTAGCACAGATACGCAGTATTTT. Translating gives CASSLRASGTSTDTQYF.

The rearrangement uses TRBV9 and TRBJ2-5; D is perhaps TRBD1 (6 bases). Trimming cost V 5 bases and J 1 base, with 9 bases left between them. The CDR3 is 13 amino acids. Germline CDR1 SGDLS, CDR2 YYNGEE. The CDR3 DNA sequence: TGTGCCAGCAGTGGACAGCCCCAAGAGACCCAGTACTTC. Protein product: CASSGQPQETQYF.